This T cell receptor (beta chain) was captured by sequencing in a study of response to subunit inactivated influenza vaccine. V was cut by 11 bases and J by 4 bases, with 6 bases left in between. The V gene's germline CDR1 is SEHNR and CDR2 FQNEAQ (reference sequence). The CDR3 extends over 10 amino acids. Each CDR3 protein is one row after TCRdb ran MiXCR on the RT-PCR reads. This sample has around 790,000 distinct CDR3 sequences; 21% occur once, and the top ten carry roughly 10%. Findings and limits, study-wide: The study's authors posited that every seasonal influenza vaccination enlists few new T cells.

In the case of this clonotype: Antigen specificity is unknown.

The chain employs TRBV7-9 and TRBJ1-3; D is ambiguous. This clonotype was obtained from a man aged 50-60 years who received an inactivated influenza vaccine. The specimen was PBMCs from blood, collected roughly 5 days after vaccination. The chain's CDR3 is CAVGGNTIYF. The CDR3 DNA reads as TGTGCCGTGGGCGGAAACACCATATATTTT.